This T cell receptor beta chain emerged from a study of shared clonotypes between healthy human individuals. Study overall: CD4 naive and CD4 memory each took three plates per donor, while CD8 naive took two and CD8 memory one. Study-wide findings and caveats: In contrast to clonotypes shared by all four donors, non-shared clonotypes had lower generation probabilities.

The CDR3 runs to 16 residues. The V gene's germline CDR1 is GTSNPN and CDR2 SVGIG (reference sequence). With V trimmed by 3 bases and J by 4 bases, 9 bases remained unmatched. Genomic DNA from each subset was divided evenly over several immunoSEQ plates. Sequencing was performed with immunoSEQ multiplex PCR; in TCRdb, only in-frame clones are kept and a portion is missing. The repertoire consists of approximately 2.4 million clones, with approximately 96% occurring once and the leading ten covering around 0.13%. A note on this clone: Its target is not known.

The rearrangement uses TRBV30 and TRBJ1-1, with 12 bases matching TRBD1. The source of this sequence is a man younger than 35 in good health. The sequenced material came from naive CD4+ T cells sorted from blood. Noted subset: CD45RA+ positively selected. CDR3 nucleotide sequence: TGTGCCTGGAGGGGGACAGGGGGCTATAGCGGCACTGAAGCTTTCTTT. It translates to CAWRGTGGYSGTEAFF. Full variable domain (rest looked up from reference TRBV30 and TRBJ1-1): SQTIHQWPATLVQPVGSPLSLECTVEGTSNPNLYWYRQAAGRGLQLLFYSVGIGQISSEVPQNLSASRPQDRQFILSSKKLLLSDSGFYLCAWRGTGGYSGTEAFFGQGTRLTVV.